This entry lists 18 T cell receptor beta chains sequenced from one sample in a study of Graves' ophthalmopathy and Graves' hyperthyroidism. Amplification of TCR beta CDR3 regions used RNA transcripts. First-round RT-PCR used HTBI primers; second-round multiplex PCR followed. Using its own MiXCR run on the multiplex PCR reads, TCRdb lists one record per CDR3 protein. The sample records about 370,000 distinct CDR3 sequences, roughly 17% being singletons. Sequenced sample: peripheral blood. Receptors were obtained from an adult woman with stable Graves' hyperthyroidism.

At least ten counts were recorded for this clonotype. CDR3 nucleotides: TGTGCCAGTCGGTCGGGCTCCTACGAGCAGTACTTC. This gives the protein CASRSGSYEQYF. The gene calls are TRBV19 and TRBJ2-7; D call uncertain. This CDR3 region has 12 residues. Trimming removed 8 bases from V and 0 bases from J, with 8 bases in between. Germline loops: CDR1 LNHDA, CDR2 SQIVND (reference sequence). The full variable domain, in which reference TRBV19 and TRBJ2-7 provide the parts outside the CDR3, is DGGITQSPKYLFRKEGQNVTLSCEQNLNHDAMYWYRQDPGQGLRLIYYSQIVNDFQKGDIAEGYSVSREKKESFPLTVTSAQKNPTAFYLCASRSGSYEQYFGPGTRLTVT.

This clonotype has at least ten counts. J is TRBJ1-5 and V is TRBV19, with 12 bases matching TRBD1. Germline V gives CDR1 LNHDA, CDR2 SQIVND (reference sequence). J lost 1 base, V lost 1 base, and 8 bases had no gene match. The CDR3 spans 19 residues. The CDR3 loop reads CASSIGSGQGARSNQPQHF. As DNA, the CDR3 is TGTGCCAGTAGTATAGGGTCGGGACAGGGGGCGCGGAGCAATCAGCCCCAGCATTTT.

This clonotype was recorded many times. The gene calls are TRBV12-3 or TRBV12-4 and TRBJ2-7; TRBD2 matches at 9 bases. The CDR3 totals 18 residues. With 3 bases clipped from V and 7 bases from J, the junction kept 19 bases outside the gene matches. CDR3 sequence: CASSFRVGFGGRAGEQYF. The DNA of the CDR3 is TGTGCCAGCAGTTTTAGAGTCGGGTTCGGCGGGAGGGCCGGGGAGCAGTACTTC.

In its sample, this clonotype was seen many times. This chain joins TRBV4-3 and TRBJ1-1, with no clear D. This CDR3 has 13 residues. V gave up 0 bases and J gave up 4 bases, with 6 bases separating them. CDR1 LGHNA and CDR2 YSLEER come from the germline V gene. The CDR3 sequence: CASSQELLTEAFF. The CDR3 DNA reads TGCGCCAGCAGCCAAGAACTCCTCACTGAAGCTTTCTTT.

The V gene is TRBV18, the J gene TRBJ2-7, with 14 bases lining up with TRBD2. After removal of 3 bases from V and 2 bases from J, the junction contained 3 bases not matched to a gene. The CDR3 runs to 16 residues. Germline CDR1 KGHSH, CDR2 LQKENI. The CDR3 region has the DNA TGTGCCAGCTCACCTCCGGGACTAGCGGGGGCCTACGAGCAGTACTTC. This encodes CASSPPGLAGAYEQYF.

The chain combines TRBV12-3 or TRBV12-4 with TRBJ2-5; D is ambiguous. The CDR3 length is 14 residues. V lost 0 bases, J lost 4 bases, and 9 bases lay in between. The CDR3: CASSLAGPGETQYF. CDR3 nucleotides: TGTGCCAGCAGTTTAGCAGGTCCGGGAGAGACCCAGTACTTC.

A single count supports this clonotype. The chain combines TRBV4-2 with TRBJ1-1, with 8 bases aligning to TRBD1. This CDR3 is built from 14 residues. The germline gives CDR1 LGHNA, CDR2 YNFKEQ. Trimming removed 4 bases from V and 5 bases from J; junction bases left unmatched: 6. CDR3 region: CASSRGTGETEAFF. The CDR3 bases are TGTGCCAGCAGCCGCGGGACAGGAGAGACTGAAGCTTTCTTT.

This clonotype was seen many times. The chain uses TRBV7-9 and TRBJ1-1, with a possible D match to TRBD1 (5 bases). Per germline, CDR1 SEHNR and CDR2 FQNEAQ (reference sequence). The CDR3 has 15 amino acids. Deletions cut 0 bases from V and 1 base from J, with 9 bases between. CDR3 loop: CASSLAGTPNTEAFF. CDR3 nucleotides: TGTGCCAGCAGCTTAGCGGGGACCCCGAACACTGAAGCTTTCTTT.

This clonotype was recorded at least ten times. The J gene is TRBJ2-7, the V gene TRBV6-1; 10 bases fit TRBD1. V trimming: 6 bases; J trimming: 2 bases; junction bases outside the gene matches: 4. The CDR3 is 14 residues long. Germline lookup yields CDR1 MNHNS and CDR2 SASEGT. The CDR3 sequence is CASRKGTGAYEQYF. The CDR3, as DNA: TGTGCCAGCAGAAAAGGGACAGGGGCCTACGAGCAGTACTTC.

This clonotype was observed at least ten times. This chain links TRBV27 with TRBJ2-7; 7 nucleotides match TRBD2. V lost 4 bases to trimming and J lost 4 bases; unmatched junction nucleotides: 13. Germline V gene lookup returns CDR1 MNHEY and CDR2 SMNVEV (reference sequence). The CDR3 has 16 amino acids. The CDR3 reads CASSSIVGGSAYEQYF. The CDR3, as DNA: TGTGCCAGCAGTTCGATCGTGGGAGGGTCGGCATACGAGCAGTACTTC.

This clonotype was observed many times. The chain couples TRBV30 to TRBJ2-2, with D uncertain. Trimming removed 3 bases from V and 7 bases from J, with 12 bases in between. CDR1 GTSNPN and CDR2 SVGIG come from the germline V gene (reference sequence). The CDR3 length is 13 residues. CDR3 protein: CAWSGVGSGELFF. Here the CDR3 DNA reads TGTGCCTGGAGCGGAGTAGGAAGCGGGGAGCTGTTTTTT.

This clonotype came up many times. The genes are TRBV7-2 and TRBJ2-7; D call uncertain. With 0 bases removed from V and 0 bases from J, the gap between germline ends came to 6 bases. The CDR3 contains 14 residues. The germline V gene encodes CDR1 SGHTA and CDR2 FQGNSA. In DNA, the CDR3 is TGTGCCAGCAGCTTAGCGGTGAGCTCCTACGAGCAGTACTTC. Residues: CASSLAVSSYEQYF.

This clonotype has a count of ten or more. The chain recombines TRBV12-3 or TRBV12-4 with TRBJ2-4; 11 bases fit TRBD1. This CDR3 region has 17 residues. J lost 0 bases, V lost 1 base, and 2 bases had no gene match. The CDR3 protein is CASSLGGQGAAKNIQYF. The CDR3 nucleotides are TGTGCCAGCAGTTTAGGAGGACAGGGGGCAGCCAAAAACATTCAGTACTTC.

This clonotype was observed many times. V gene TRBV7-9 combines with J gene TRBJ2-2; D perhaps matches TRBD2 (5 bases). Trimming cost V 5 bases and J 8 bases, with 18 bases left between them. The CDR3 consists of 15 residues. Germline V gene lookup returns CDR1 SEHNR and CDR2 FQNEAQ (reference sequence). For the CDR3, the DNA is TGTGCCAGCAGCCGTACACTAGGAGTGTCTGGGGAGCTGTTTTTT. Protein sequence: CASSRTLGVSGELFF.

This clonotype was seen at least ten times. The gene calls are TRBV10-1 and TRBJ2-7; D is unclear. The V and J ends lost 2 bases and 4 bases respectively, with 12 bases between them. This CDR3 region has 14 residues. CDR1 is WNHNN and CDR2 is SYGVQD in the germline V gene (reference sequence). This chain's CDR3 is CASSENFGPYEQYF. The CDR3 DNA follows: TGCGCCAGCAGTGAGAATTTCGGTCCTTACGAGCAGTACTTC.

This clonotype has a count of ten or more. The chain carries TRBV12-3 or TRBV12-4 and TRBJ1-6; D is unresolved. V gave up 5 bases and J gave up 7 bases, with 12 bases separating them. This CDR3 has 14 residues. This chain's CDR3 is CASSRTLPNSPLHF. The CDR3, as DNA: TGTGCCAGCAGTCGCACGCTACCCAATTCACCCCTCCACTTT.

This clonotype came up a few times. The gene calls are TRBV19 and TRBJ2-4; 7 nucleotides line up with TRBD2. The CDR3 extends over 17 amino acids. The junction had 13 bases not matched to a gene; V was cut back by 7 bases and J by 1 base. Germline V gene sequence: CDR1 LNHDA, CDR2 SQIVND (reference sequence). CDR3 coding DNA: TGTGCCAGTACCACAAAGCACCACGGGGGGGCCAAAAACATTCAGTACTTC. It specifies CASTTKHHGGAKNIQYF.

To note about this clonotype: A much larger clone differs from this one at a single base, so this may be a read error. The conserved phenylalanine or tryptophan is not found at the CDR3 terminus, so this likely reflects a read error. CDR3 coding DNA: TGTGCCAGCAGCTTGGGACCTTTGGGGAACTATGGCTACACCGTC. As protein: CASSLGPLGNYGYTV. V is TRBV5-4 and J is TRBJ1-2; D gene uncertain. Trimming took off 0 bases at V and 2 bases at J, with 11 bases between the two ends. The CDR3 is 15 residues long. Germline CDR1 reads SGHNT; CDR2 reads YYREEE (reference sequence).